These T cell receptor beta chains were read from a single sample in a study of T cell repertoires in cytomegalovirus infection. MiXCR, applied by TCRdb to the reads, yields one record per CDR3 protein. Seen here are 250,000 to 300,000 distinct CDR3 sequences, about 26% observed once, and the top ten hold about 15%. Input material: PBMCs. The receptors here all came from a human donor in good health (CMV status not recorded). Some clones in this sample may be carry-over from other donors' samples. Both conserved end residues are part of each CDR3. The D gene is left open where the match is weak. Clone size, where shown, is once, few, many, or a class for clones that have expanded.

D gene: .
V gene: TRBV27
J gene: TRBJ2-1
clone size: many
CDR3 protein: CASSLLGDEQFF
CDR3 DNA: TGTGCCAGCAGTTTACTGGGTGACGAGCAGTTCTTC

D gene: .
V gene: TRBV28
J gene: TRBJ2-5
clone size: few
CDR3 protein: CASSYGMETQYF
CDR3 DNA: TGTGCCAGCAGTTATGGCATGGAGACCCAGTACTTC

D gene: .
V gene: TRBV6-1
J gene: TRBJ1-1
clone size: many
CDR3 protein: CASSADRYTEAFF
CDR3 DNA: TGTGCCAGCAGTGCGGACAGATACACTGAAGCTTTCTTT

D gene: .
V gene: TRBV15
J gene: TRBJ2-5
clone size: .
CDR3 protein: CATSRDSRVGSETQYF
CDR3 DNA: TGTGCCACCAGCAGAGATTCGAGGGTCGGTTCGGAGACCCAGTACTTC

D gene: .
V gene: TRBV7-9
J gene: TRBJ2-2
clone size: .
CDR3 protein: CASSLSRGLTNTGELFF
CDR3 DNA: TGTGCCAGCAGCTTATCTCGGGGGCTAACGAACACCGGGGAGCTGTTTTTT

D gene: .
V gene: TRBV13
J gene: TRBJ1-1
clone size: many
CDR3 protein: CASSSSGAGAEAFF
CDR3 DNA: TGTGCCAGCAGCTCGTCAGGGGCTGGGGCTGAAGCTTTCTTT

D gene: TRBD1
V gene: TRBV6-4
J gene: TRBJ1-2
clone size: few
CDR3 protein: CASRGQENLYGYTF
CDR3 DNA: TGTGCCAGCAGGGGACAGGAGAACCTCTATGGCTACACCTTC

D gene: .
V gene: TRBV28
J gene: TRBJ2-5
clone size: many
CDR3 protein: CASSLSGAKTQYF
CDR3 DNA: TGTGCCAGCAGTTTAAGTGGCGCGAAGACCCAGTACTTC

D gene: .
V gene: TRBV20-1
J gene: TRBJ1-4
clone size: .
CDR3 protein: CSARDSLRNHEKLFF
CDR3 DNA: TGCAGTGCTAGAGATTCTTTACGGAACCATGAAAAACTGTTTTTT

D gene: .
V gene: TRBV5-6
J gene: TRBJ1-5
clone size: few
CDR3 protein: CASSSGVYSNQPQHF
CDR3 DNA: TGTGCCAGCAGCTCAGGGGTTTATAGCAATCAGCCCCAGCATTTT

D gene: TRBD1
V gene: TRBV28
J gene: TRBJ2-1
clone size: few
CDR3 protein: CASSPWGTGLTNEQFF
CDR3 DNA: TGTGCCAGCAGTCCTTGGGGGACAGGGCTCACGAATGAGCAGTTCTTC

D gene: .
V gene: TRBV5-5
J gene: TRBJ2-7
clone size: .
CDR3 protein: CASSGTGLIASYEQYF
CDR3 DNA: TGTGCCAGCAGCGGGACGGGACTCATAGCCTCCTACGAGCAGTACTTC

D gene: TRBD1
V gene: TRBV12-3/TRBV12-4
J gene: TRBJ2-1
clone size: few
CDR3 protein: CASRTGGIYNEQFF
CDR3 DNA: TGTGCCAGCAGGACAGGGGGGATCTACAATGAGCAGTTCTTC

D gene: TRBD2
V gene: TRBV5-6
J gene: TRBJ2-2
clone size: .
CDR3 protein: CASSLKGLAATGELFF
CDR3 DNA: TGTGCCAGCAGCTTGAAGGGACTAGCGGCGACCGGGGAGCTGTTTTTT

D gene: .
V gene: TRBV2
J gene: TRBJ2-1
clone size: few
CDR3 protein: CASGGGREWHNEQFF
CDR3 DNA: TGTGCCAGCGGGGGGGGCAGGGAGTGGCACAATGAGCAGTTCTTC

D gene: .
V gene: TRBV19
J gene: TRBJ2-7
clone size: .
CDR3 protein: CASSPRRLYEQYF
CDR3 DNA: TGTGCCAGTAGTCCCCGCCGGCTCTACGAGCAGTACTTC

D gene: TRBD1
V gene: TRBV4-3
J gene: TRBJ1-5
clone size: few
CDR3 protein: CASSQVEQGSNQPQHF
CDR3 DNA: TGCGCCAGCAGCCAAGTGGAACAGGGGAGCAATCAGCCCCAGCATTTT

D gene: .
V gene: TRBV7-2
J gene: TRBJ1-1
clone size: many
CDR3 protein: CASSPRSGIEAFF
CDR3 DNA: TGTGCCAGCAGCCCGCGATCAGGGATCGAAGCTTTCTTT

D gene: .
V gene: TRBV2
J gene: TRBJ2-2
clone size: few
CDR3 protein: CASRFDDTGELFF
CDR3 DNA: TGTGCCAGCAGGTTCGATGACACCGGGGAGCTGTTTTTT

D gene: .
V gene: TRBV6-5
J gene: TRBJ2-7
clone size: .
CDR3 protein: CASSTGGLSSYEQYF
CDR3 DNA: TGTGCCAGCAGCACCGGGGGACTTAGCTCCTACGAGCAGTACTTC

D gene: .
V gene: TRBV7-7
J gene: TRBJ2-7
clone size: .
CDR3 protein: CASSLVEGPPVEQYF
CDR3 DNA: TGTGCCAGCAGCTTAGTCGAGGGCCCCCCAGTCGAGCAGTACTTC

D gene: TRBD1
V gene: TRBV6-2/TRBV6-3
J gene: TRBJ2-1
clone size: .
CDR3 protein: CASRNDRGTYNEQFF
CDR3 DNA: TGTGCCAGCAGAAACGACAGGGGGACCTACAATGAGCAGTTCTTC

D gene: .
V gene: TRBV20-1
J gene: TRBJ2-1
clone size: .
CDR3 protein: CSGIPGLDEQFF
CDR3 DNA: TGCAGTGGAATCCCTGGCCTCGATGAGCAGTTCTTC

D gene: TRBD1
V gene: TRBV18
J gene: TRBJ2-1
clone size: few
CDR3 protein: CASSPSETGGNEQFF
CDR3 DNA: TGTGCCAGCTCGCCCTCCGAGACAGGGGGCAATGAGCAGTTCTTC

D gene: .
V gene: TRBV7-2
J gene: TRBJ2-1
clone size: many
CDR3 protein: CASSLPGANEQFF
CDR3 DNA: TGTGCCAGCAGCTTACCAGGGGCGAATGAGCAGTTCTTC

D gene: TRBD1
V gene: TRBV7-2
J gene: TRBJ2-6
clone size: few
CDR3 protein: CASSRQGTGANVLTF
CDR3 DNA: TGTGCCAGCAGCCGACAGGGGACCGGGGCCAACGTCCTGACTTTC

D gene: TRBD1
V gene: TRBV7-6
J gene: TRBJ2-7
clone size: many
CDR3 protein: CASSTGQGAREQYF
CDR3 DNA: TGTGCCAGCAGCACAGGACAGGGGGCTAGAGAGCAGTACTTC

D gene: .
V gene: TRBV28
J gene: TRBJ1-3
clone size: .
CDR3 protein: CASSSLSRALDTIYF
CDR3 DNA: TGTGCCAGCAGTTCCCTATCAAGGGCCCTGGACACCATATATTTT

D gene: .
V gene: TRBV14
J gene: TRBJ1-3
clone size: .
CDR3 protein: CASSQIGAYSGNTIYF
CDR3 DNA: TGTGCCAGCAGCCAAATAGGGGCCTACTCTGGAAACACCATATATTTT

D gene: TRBD2
V gene: TRBV5-4
J gene: TRBJ2-5
clone size: .
CDR3 protein: CASSPPGGLAAETQYF
CDR3 DNA: TGTGCCAGCAGCCCACCCGGGGGACTAGCGGCAGAGACCCAGTACTTC

D gene: TRBD2
V gene: TRBV2
J gene: TRBJ2-5
clone size: few
CDR3 protein: CASSGAGLAGSETQYF
CDR3 DNA: TGTGCCAGCAGTGGAGCGGGACTAGCGGGGTCCGAGACCCAGTACTTC

D gene: .
V gene: TRBV6-8
J gene: TRBJ2-5
clone size: few
CDR3 protein: CASNRDGNKETQYF
CDR3 DNA: TGTGCCAGCAACAGGGACGGTAACAAAGAGACCCAGTACTTC

D gene: .
V gene: TRBV6-5
J gene: TRBJ2-7
clone size: few
CDR3 protein: CASSYDNSYEQYF
CDR3 DNA: TGTGCCAGCAGTTACGACAACTCCTACGAGCAGTACTTC

D gene: .
V gene: TRBV7-6
J gene: TRBJ1-5
clone size: many
CDR3 protein: CASSLGQNQPQHF
CDR3 DNA: TGTGCCAGCAGCTTAGGGCAGAATCAGCCCCAGCATTTT

D gene: TRBD1
V gene: TRBV6-5
J gene: TRBJ2-1
clone size: few
CDR3 protein: CASSRDRGRIVAEQFF
CDR3 DNA: TGTGCCAGCAGCCGGGACAGGGGGCGCATCGTAGCTGAGCAGTTCTTC

D gene: .
V gene: TRBV29-1
J gene: TRBJ2-3
clone size: .
CDR3 protein: CSVEDPGTGTSTDTQCF
CDR3 DNA: TGCAGCGTTGAAGATCCTGGGACAGGGACTAGCACAGATACGCAGTGTTTT

D gene: .
V gene: TRBV7-9
J gene: TRBJ2-5
clone size: .
CDR3 protein: CASSPHGETQYF
CDR3 DNA: TGTGCCAGCAGCCCCCATGGAGAGACCCAGTACTTC

D gene: .
V gene: TRBV7-2
J gene: TRBJ2-3
clone size: many
CDR3 protein: CASSWGTDTQYF
CDR3 DNA: TGTGCCAGCAGCTGGGGCACAGATACGCAGTATTTT

D gene: TRBD1
V gene: TRBV20-1
J gene: TRBJ2-1
clone size: few
CDR3 protein: CSAEIGQGYYNEQFF
CDR3 DNA: TGCAGTGCCGAGATCGGACAGGGGTACTACAATGAGCAGTTCTTC